This TCR beta chain derives from a study of response to subunit inactivated influenza vaccine. TCRdb re-analysed the RT-PCR reads in MiXCR, keeping a single row per CDR3 protein. The top ten hold 1.5% to 2% of the sample, which has 400,000 to 550,000 distinct CDR3 sequences, about 25% seen once. Per germline, CDR1 LGHNA and CDR2 YSLEER. The CDR3 loop spans 13 amino acids. On this clonotype itself: Antigen: not known. One junction end does not reproduce the germline sequence, and a read error may be involved.

Whole-study results and caveats: After each seasonal influenza vaccination, few new T cells are recruited, the authors suggested.

This sequence joins TRBV4-3 and TRBJ1-5, with D possibly matching TRBD1 (6 bases). Sample: CD4+ T cells sorted from PBMCs, taken 5 days after vaccination. The source of this sequence is a man aged 45-65 years who received an inactivated influenza vaccine. In DNA form, the CDR3 reads TGCGCCAGCAGCCAAGATCAGGGGACACCTCTCATCTTT. Its protein is CASSQDQGTPLIF.